These T cell receptor beta chains were read from a single sample in a study of blood T cell repertoires in COVID-19. The method was immunoSEQ multiplex PCR; TCRdb's version includes in-frame clones alone and lacks a portion of them. The sample includes 350,000 to 450,000 clones, roughly 90% of them seen just once. Sequencing was carried out using PBMCs or T cells enriched from blood (not recorded which). These receptor sequences come from a middle-aged woman who had been exposed to COVID-19. The CDR3 runs from the conserved cysteine through the conserved F or W. Fields, in order: D gene, V gene, J gene, CDR3 protein. D genes are given only for firm matches.

D: -
V: TRBV13
J: TRBJ1-1
CDR3: CASRRTTGTEAFF

D: TRBD1
V: TRBV30
J: TRBJ1-2
CDR3: CAWSAGAGGGHGYTF

D: -
V: TRBV15
J: TRBJ1-5
CDR3: CATSREAGFQRSNQPQHF

D: TRBD1
V: TRBV5-6
J: TRBJ2-1
CDR3: CASSVGGQGRNEQFF

D: TRBD1
V: TRBV18
J: TRBJ2-2
CDR3: CASSPGQGFYWGELFF

D: TRBD1
V: TRBV5-5
J: TRBJ1-3
CDR3: CASSLEPSGTGAF

D: -
V: TRBV6-5
J: TRBJ1-2
CDR3: CASRTRGGVEGYTF

D: TRBD2
V: TRBV19
J: TRBJ2-3
CDR3: CASSIGTRADTQYF

D: TRBD1
V: TRBV2
J: TRBJ1-2
CDR3: CASSEGTDYGYTF

D: -
V: TRBV9
J: TRBJ1-1
CDR3: CASSVGSRGTEAFF

D: TRBD1
V: TRBV19
J: TRBJ1-2
CDR3: CASSLPGQANYGYTF

D: -
V: TRBV15
J: TRBJ2-7
CDR3: CATSRRREPYEQYF

D: TRBD1
V: TRBV30
J: TRBJ1-1
CDR3: CAWTPGQMNTEAFF

D: -
V: TRBV7-9
J: TRBJ2-2
CDR3: CASSLARTGELFF

D: -
V: TRBV3-1/TRBV3-2
J: TRBJ2-7
CDR3: CASSHDSWSEQYF

D: -
V: TRBV3-1/TRBV3-2
J: TRBJ1-4
CDR3: CASSQAGSNEKLFF

D: -
V: TRBV27
J: TRBJ2-5
CDR3: CASGRLVGETQYF

D: -
V: TRBV3-1/TRBV3-2
J: TRBJ1-2
CDR3: CASSQDVRANYGYTF

D: -
V: TRBV7-2
J: TRBJ2-7
CDR3: CASSPSSYEQYF

D: -
V: TRBV5-1
J: TRBJ2-5
CDR3: CASSFGIGETQYF

D: TRBD1
V: TRBV9
J: TRBJ1-6
CDR3: CASSVGTGGSSPLHF

D: TRBD2
V: TRBV30
J: TRBJ2-7
CDR3: CAWSKRLAIGSYEQYF

D: TRBD1
V: TRBV5-1
J: TRBJ1-2
CDR3: CASSLEGQGRDGYTF

D: TRBD1
V: TRBV5-5
J: TRBJ2-2
CDR3: CASSRTGGQITGELFF

D: TRBD1
V: TRBV27
J: TRBJ1-4
CDR3: CASSFKGQRDNEKLFF

D: -
V: TRBV7-9
J: TRBJ1-2
CDR3: CASSLGAQYGYTF

D: TRBD1
V: TRBV30
J: TRBJ1-2
CDR3: CAWSLAGTGDGYTF

D: TRBD2
V: TRBV9
J: TRBJ2-1
CDR3: CASSAGLAEYNEQFF

D: TRBD2
V: TRBV24-1
J: TRBJ2-3
CDR3: CATSEPSGGADTQYF

D: -
V: TRBV4-3
J: TRBJ2-1
CDR3: CASSPGGSYNEQFF

D: TRBD1
V: TRBV3-1/TRBV3-2
J: TRBJ2-6
CDR3: CASSQVSGQAKSGANVLTF

D: TRBD2
V: TRBV5-1
J: TRBJ2-7
CDR3: CASRHPTSPISEQYF

D: TRBD1
V: TRBV19
J: TRBJ1-1
CDR3: CASIRTGGGAKNTEAFF

D: TRBD1
V: TRBV2
J: TRBJ2-2
CDR3: CASTGGINTGELFF

D: TRBD1
V: TRBV6-5
J: TRBJ2-7
CDR3: CASSLQGAEQYF

D: -
V: TRBV9
J: TRBJ2-5
CDR3: CASSVTAGRRETQYF

D: -
V: TRBV5-1
J: TRBJ1-3
CDR3: CASSLGFNRASGNTIYF

D: -
V: TRBV9
J: TRBJ1-3
CDR3: CASRPTGSSGNTIYF

D: -
V: TRBV19
J: TRBJ2-7
CDR3: CASSTLLTEISSVEQYF

D: -
V: TRBV5-5
J: TRBJ1-2
CDR3: CASSTDPNYGYTF

D: TRBD2
V: TRBV20-1
J: TRBJ2-7
CDR3: CSASGEEREGYEQYF

D: -
V: TRBV27
J: TRBJ1-1
CDR3: CASSRGFEAFF

D: TRBD1
V: TRBV18
J: TRBJ1-4
CDR3: CASSPQTGQEKLFF